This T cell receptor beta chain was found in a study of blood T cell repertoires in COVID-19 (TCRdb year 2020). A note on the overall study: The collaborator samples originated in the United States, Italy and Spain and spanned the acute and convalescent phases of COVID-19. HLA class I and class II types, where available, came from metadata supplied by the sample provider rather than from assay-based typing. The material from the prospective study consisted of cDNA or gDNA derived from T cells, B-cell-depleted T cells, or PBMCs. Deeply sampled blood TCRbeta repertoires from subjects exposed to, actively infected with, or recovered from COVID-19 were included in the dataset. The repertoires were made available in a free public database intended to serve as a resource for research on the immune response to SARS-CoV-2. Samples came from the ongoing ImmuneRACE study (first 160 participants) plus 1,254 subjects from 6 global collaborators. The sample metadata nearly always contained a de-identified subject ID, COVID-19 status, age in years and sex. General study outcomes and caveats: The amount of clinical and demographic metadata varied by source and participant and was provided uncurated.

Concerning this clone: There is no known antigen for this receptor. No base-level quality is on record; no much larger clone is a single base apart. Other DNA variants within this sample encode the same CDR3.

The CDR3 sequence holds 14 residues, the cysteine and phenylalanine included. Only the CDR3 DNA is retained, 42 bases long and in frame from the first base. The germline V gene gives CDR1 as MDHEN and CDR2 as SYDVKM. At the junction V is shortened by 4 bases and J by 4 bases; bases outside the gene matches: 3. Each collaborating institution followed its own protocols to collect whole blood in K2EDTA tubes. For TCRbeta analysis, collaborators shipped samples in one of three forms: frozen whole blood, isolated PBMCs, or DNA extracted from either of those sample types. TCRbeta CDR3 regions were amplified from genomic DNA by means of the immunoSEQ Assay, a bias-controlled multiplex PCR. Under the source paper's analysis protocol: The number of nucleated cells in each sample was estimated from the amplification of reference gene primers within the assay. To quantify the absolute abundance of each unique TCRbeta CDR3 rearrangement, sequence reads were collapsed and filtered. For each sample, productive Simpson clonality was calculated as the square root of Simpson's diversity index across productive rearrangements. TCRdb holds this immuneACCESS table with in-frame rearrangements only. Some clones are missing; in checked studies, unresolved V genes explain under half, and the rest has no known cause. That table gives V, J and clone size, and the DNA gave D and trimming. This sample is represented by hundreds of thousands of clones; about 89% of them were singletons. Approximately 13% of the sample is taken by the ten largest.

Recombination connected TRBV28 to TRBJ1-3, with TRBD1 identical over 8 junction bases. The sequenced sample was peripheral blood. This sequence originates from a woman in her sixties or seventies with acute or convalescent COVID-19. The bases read TGTGCCAGCAGTTCTACAGGGGGAGGAAACACCATATATTTT. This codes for CASSSTGGGNTIYF.